The following is a T cell receptor beta chain sequence with its context. Its target is not known. A CD45RA-negative memory subset and a CD45RA+ naive subset were separated from the CD4+ cells. The record originates from a study of shared clonotypes between healthy human individuals. Across the study: Every donor yielded three CD4 naive, three CD4 memory, two CD8 naive and one CD8 memory plate. Findings and caveats of the study: A few donors shared approximately 5% of their naive CD4 clonotypes.

This CDR3 is built from 14 residues. The V and J ends lost 5 bases and 0 bases respectively, with 8 bases between them. CDR1 is SEHNR and CDR2 is FQNEAQ in the germline V gene (reference sequence). Each PCR replicate from the sorted subsets contained 150 to 250 ng DNA, which is tens of thousands of T cell genomes. Assay: immunoSEQ multiplex PCR; the TCRdb copy retains only in-frame clones and omits some. The sample yields approximately 530,000 clones, almost 97% seen once. The source of this sequence is a woman between 25 and 40 years old in good health. This chain connects TRBV7-9 to TRBJ1-3; D is perhaps TRBD1 (5 bases). Source material: naive CD4+ T cells sorted from blood. Indicated subset: CD45RA+ positively selected. CDR3: CASSRDSSGNTIYF. CDR3 DNA: TGTGCCAGCAGCCGAGACAGCTCTGGAAACACCATATATTTT.